This T cell receptor (beta chain) originates from a study of radiation and T cells in renal cell carcinoma. The CDR3 consists of 14 residues. In germline, CDR1 is SQVTM, CDR2 ANQGSEA. Losses at the gene ends were 3 bases for V and 5 bases for J; bases not matched to a gene: 7. A note on this clone: The antigen is unknown.

Described time point: blood 4 weeks post-SBRT, at nephrectomy. The treatment was: 15 Gy SBRT to primary tumor, nephrectomy 4 weeks later. The patient's renal cell carcinoma had clear cell pathology. TCRdb's copy holds only in-frame clones and misses some; the assay was immunoSEQ multiplex PCR. The sample records more than 120,000 clones, approximately 86% being singletons. General study points: In blood, top tumor clones expanded by 2 weeks, shrinking by 4.

The sequence was obtained from a woman aged 45 to 65 with renal cell carcinoma. The sequencing used blood, collected from a patient whose treatment included radiotherapy and nephrectomy. This chain links TRBV29-1 with TRBJ1-1; 9 bases map to TRBD1. The CDR3 bases are TGCAGCGTTGATAAACAGGGGGCGCGAACTGAAGCTTTCTTT. Translating gives CSVDKQGARTEAFF.